These T cell receptor beta chains were read from a single sample in a study of blood T cell repertoires in COVID-19. Generated by immunoSEQ multiplex PCR, the TCRdb table keeps only in-frame clones and is missing some. The data show about 280,000 clones, roughly four fifths seen once. The sample taken for sequencing was PBMCs or T cells enriched from blood (not recorded which). The receptors stem from a man aged 40-50 years who had been exposed to COVID-19. The CDR3 runs from the conserved cysteine through the conserved F or W.

J gene,V gene,CDR3 protein
TRBJ2-5,TRBV18,CASSPRLAEQETQYF
TRBJ1-4,TRBV7-9,CASSSQPGQGVEKLFF
TRBJ2-7,TRBV14,CASSQARGQGTYEQYF
TRBJ1-5,TRBV19,CASSGQSNQPQHF
TRBJ2-1,TRBV6-5,CASNHRAEQFF
TRBJ1-1,TRBV6-5,CASKLTGNPEAFF
TRBJ1-2,TRBV19,CATFLQGSYGYTF
TRBJ1-4,TRBV28,CASSPHGTNEKLFF
TRBJ2-1,TRBV4-1,CASSYRDRTYNEQFF
TRBJ2-1,TRBV4-2,CASRRDRGFGSGLYNEQFF
TRBJ2-7,TRBV6-5,CASRPSGSENEQYF
TRBJ1-2,TRBV5-4,CASSSPGQNYGYTF
TRBJ2-3,TRBV9,CASSVAGLAVVGRTDTQYF
TRBJ2-7,TRBV3-1/TRBV3-2,CASSTTLSPYEQYF
TRBJ2-3,TRBV14,CASSQGYQITDTQYF
TRBJ1-2,TRBV7-9,CASITIQAGDYGYTF
TRBJ2-6,TRBV3-1/TRBV3-2,CASSPHSGANVLTF
TRBJ1-1,TRBV2,CASRTTGVTEAFF
TRBJ1-5,TRBV30,CAWGTGDQPQHF
TRBJ2-7,TRBV5-4,CASSLQGEAYEQYF
TRBJ1-5,TRBV6-5,CASSLTGSRDQPQHF
TRBJ1-1,TRBV5-1,CASSLRGQGPMNTEAFF